Listed below are T cell receptor beta chains from one sample, sequenced in a study of blood T cell repertoires in COVID-19. Measured with immunoSEQ multiplex PCR; TCRdb has only the in-frame clones, and not every one. The sample includes some 350,000 clones, 80% to 90% seen only once; the top ten take around 1%. The sequenced sample was PBMCs or T cells enriched from blood (not recorded which). The receptor set was obtained from a man in his late teens or twenties who had recovered from COVID-19. Each CDR3 is given with its conserved first and last residue. Each record gives: D gene, clone size, J gene, V gene, CDR3 DNA, CDR3 protein. The D gene is left open where the match is weak. Rows give clone size only sometimes, using once, few, many, or a class for an expanded clone.

>NA|NA|TRBJ2-3|TRBV12-3/TRBV12-4
TGTGCCAGCAGTTTTAGCCGGGTAGATACGCAGTATTTT
CASSFSRVDTQYF
>NA|once|TRBJ2-5|TRBV4-1
TGCGCCAGCAGCTCACAGGGTTTCGGCCAAGAGACCCAGTACTTC
CASSSQGFGQETQYF
>TRBD2|NA|TRBJ2-5|TRBV5-4
TGTGCCAGCAGCTTGGGTGGCTGGCGGGGGGAAGAGACCCAGTACTTC
CASSLGGWRGEETQYF
>NA|NA|TRBJ2-7|TRBV4-1
TGCGCCAGCAGCCCAGCTCTCGGGGTTGGTGTCTCCTACGAGCAGTACTTC
CASSPALGVGVSYEQYF
>NA|once|TRBJ1-1|TRBV12-3/TRBV12-4
TGTGCCAGCAGTTTAGAGGGGTGGACTGAAGCTTTCTTT
CASSLEGWTEAFF
>NA|NA|TRBJ2-7|TRBV5-1
TGCGCCAGCAGCCCCGACAGGGGAGGGGACGAGCAGTACTTC
CASSPDRGGDEQYF
>NA|NA|TRBJ1-4|TRBV29-1
TGCAGCGTTGAACGGGGGGCGGGAAAACTGTTTTTT
CSVERGAGKLFF
>NA|NA|TRBJ2-7|TRBV5-1
TGCGCCAGCAGCTTGGTTTCCAGGGGATTCTACGAGCAGTACTTC
CASSLVSRGFYEQYF
>NA|NA|TRBJ1-2|TRBV27
TGTGCCAGCAGTTTAGTGGACAATCGTGTCCCCTCTGGTGGCTACACCTTC
CASSLVDNRVPSGGYTF
>NA|NA|TRBJ2-3|TRBV19
TGTGCCAGTAGGCCGGACAGAAGCAACACAGATACGCAGTATTTT
CASRPDRSNTDTQYF
>TRBD1|once|TRBJ1-5|TRBV19
TGTGCCAGTAGCAAGGGACAGGGGTTTGTCTATAGCAATCAGCCCCAGCATTTT
CASSKGQGFVYSNQPQHF
>TRBD1|NA|TRBJ1-5|TRBV2
TGTGCCAGCAGTGACCGTTATGACAGGGCTCAGCCCCAGCATTTT
CASSDRYDRAQPQHF
>TRBD2|NA|TRBJ2-3|TRBV3-1/TRBV3-2
TGTGCCAGCAGCCACGAGTTCCCTTACGGACTAGCGGGAACAGATACGCAGTATTTT
CASSHEFPYGLAGTDTQYF
>NA|NA|TRBJ2-5|TRBV5-1
TGCGCCAGCACGCCGGACAACCAAGAGACCCAGTACTTC
CASTPDNQETQYF
>NA|once|TRBJ1-1|TRBV6-5
TGTGCCAGCAGCCCCCTAACAGTTTACACTGAAGCTTTCTTT
CASSPLTVYTEAFF
>NA|NA|TRBJ1-1|TRBV25-1
TGTGCCAGCAGTCTCGCCGGGGGGAACACTGAAGCTTTCTTT
CASSLAGGNTEAFF
>NA|NA|TRBJ1-1|TRBV5-4
TGTGCCAGCAGCTTGGCCGGCAGGGACACTGAAGCTTTCTTT
CASSLAGRDTEAFF
>NA|NA|TRBJ1-2|TRBV30
TGTGCCTGGAGTAGGGGATGGGGGGATGGCTACACCTTC
CAWSRGWGDGYTF
>TRBD2|NA|TRBJ2-1|TRBV29-1
TGCAGCTCAAAAACTAGCGGGAGGGCTGCTGAGCAGTTCTTC
CSSKTSGRAAEQFF
>TRBD1|NA|TRBJ2-3|TRBV2
TGTGCCAGCAGTGAAGACAGGGGTGATACGCAGTATTTT
CASSEDRGDTQYF
>TRBD1|NA|TRBJ1-2|TRBV9
TGTGCCAGCAGCTCCCCAGGGGGCTACTATGGCTACACCTTC
CASSSPGGYYGYTF
>TRBD1|NA|TRBJ2-7|TRBV5-1
TGCGCCAGCAGCCCTAGGACAGGGGAAGTCTACGAGCAGTACTTC
CASSPRTGEVYEQYF
>NA|NA|TRBJ1-5|TRBV30
TGTGCCTGGAGCGCCGACAGGATCAATCAGCCCCAGCATTTT
CAWSADRINQPQHF
>TRBD1|few|TRBJ1-2|TRBV19
TGTGCCAGTAGTAGCCCGGGACAGGGGATCTATGGCTACACCTTC
CASSSPGQGIYGYTF
>NA|NA|TRBJ1-2|TRBV10-3
TGTGCCATCAGTGCCCTTTATGGCTACACCTTC
CAISALYGYTF
>TRBD1|NA|TRBJ1-2|TRBV29-1
TGCAGCGTTAAACCGGACAGGGACTATGGCTACACCTTC
CSVKPDRDYGYTF
>NA|NA|TRBJ2-3|TRBV7-2
TGTGCCAGCAGCCTCGTGCTGGGCGGGAGCACAGATACGCAGTATTTT
CASSLVLGGSTDTQYF
>NA|NA|TRBJ2-1|TRBV7-9
TGTGCCAGCAGCTCCCAGTATGAGCAGTTCTTC
CASSSQYEQFF
>TRBD2|NA|TRBJ2-1|TRBV19
TGTGCCAGTAGCTTAAGCGGGAGCTCCTACAATGAGCAGTTCTTC
CASSLSGSSYNEQFF
>NA|NA|TRBJ1-2|TRBV29-1
TGCAGCGTTGCATTCGGGGATGAGACTAACTATGGCTACACCTTC
CSVAFGDETNYGYTF
>TRBD1|NA|TRBJ2-7|TRBV25-1
TGTGCCAGCAGTGAGGGAAGGGGACAGACTTACGAGCAGTACTTC
CASSEGRGQTYEQYF
>TRBD2|NA|TRBJ2-1|TRBV27
TGTGCCAGCAGTTTAAGAAGCGGGGGGGCCTTCCAAAATGAGCAGTTCTTC
CASSLRSGGAFQNEQFF
>NA|NA|TRBJ2-1|TRBV6-2/TRBV6-3
TGTGCCAGCAGTTACTTTCCGGCGGGATCCTACAATGAGCAGTTCTTC
CASSYFPAGSYNEQFF
>NA|NA|TRBJ1-1|TRBV7-9
TGTGCCAGCAGCTTTGGGCCGGTAATGGTTTCGAACACTGAAGCTTTCTTT
CASSFGPVMVSNTEAFF
>NA|NA|TRBJ1-5|TRBV7-9
TGTGCCAGCAGCTCTCGAGGGGGTGGCAATCAGCCCCAGCATTTT
CASSSRGGGNQPQHF
>NA|NA|TRBJ2-7|TRBV7-3
TGTGCCAGCAGCTTAACGCCGGGGGGCGGGTACGAGCAGTACTTC
CASSLTPGGGYEQYF
>NA|NA|TRBJ1-2|TRBV4-3
TGCGCCAGCAGTTCCCCATATGGCTACACCTTC
CASSSPYGYTF
>NA|NA|TRBJ1-2|TRBV3-1/TRBV3-2
TGTGCCAGCAGCCCTGGGGGGAGAAGAGGCTACACCTTC
CASSPGGRRGYTF
>TRBD2|NA|TRBJ2-7|TRBV27
TGTGCCAGCAGTTTAATGAGCGGGAGCTCCTACGAGCAGTACTTC
CASSLMSGSSYEQYF
>NA|NA|TRBJ2-7|TRBV2
TGTGCCAGCAGTTCGGGATTCCAGGGGAAGTACGACGAGCAGTACTTC
CASSSGFQGKYDEQYF
>NA|NA|TRBJ2-2|TRBV6-6
TGTGCCAGCAGTTACGTTCAAACCGGGGAGCTGTTTTTT
CASSYVQTGELFF
>NA|NA|TRBJ2-1|TRBV5-3
TGTGCCAGAAGGGCCGGGACTGCTAGCTACCCCGGGACTTACAATGAGCAGTTCTTC
CARRAGTASYPGTYNEQFF
>NA|NA|TRBJ2-1|TRBV5-1
TGCGCCAGCAGCTTGGGATCTGGGAGCTTCTACAATGAGCAGTTCTTC
CASSLGSGSFYNEQFF
>NA|NA|TRBJ2-5|TRBV24-1
TGTGCCACCAGTGGGCCCTTGGGGGCTGCTCAGACCCAGTACTTC
CATSGPLGAAQTQYF
>TRBD1|once|TRBJ1-4|TRBV3-1/TRBV3-2
TGTGCCAGCAGCGTCCGACAGGGTAGGAATGAAAAACTGTTTTTT
CASSVRQGRNEKLFF
>TRBD2|NA|TRBJ2-2|TRBV3-1/TRBV3-2
TGTGCCAGCAGCCAAGGTCGGGGGGGCGCCACCGGGGAGCTGTTTTTT
CASSQGRGGATGELFF
>NA|NA|TRBJ1-6|TRBV5-1
TGCGCCAGCGCCAGGGACATCAATAATTCACCCCTCCACTTT
CASARDINNSPLHF
>NA|NA|TRBJ2-1|TRBV5-5
TGTGCCAGCAGCTTGGTTCGGCATCGGGATGAGCAGTTCTTC
CASSLVRHRDEQFF
>NA|NA|TRBJ1-5|TRBV12-3/TRBV12-4
TGTGCCAGCAGTTGGGGAGTTTCTCAGCCCCAGCATTTT
CASSWGVSQPQHF
>NA|once|TRBJ1-2|TRBV30
TGTGCCTGGAACCCCAAAGCGGGCTATGGCTACACCTTC
CAWNPKAGYGYTF
>TRBD1|NA|TRBJ1-1|TRBV28
TGTGCCAGCTGCGACCGAAACAGGGGGCGTATGACTGAAGCTTTCTTT
CASCDRNRGRMTEAFF
>NA|NA|TRBJ1-1|TRBV18
TGTGCCAGCTCACCACCGGGGCGGGGGAACACTGAAGCTTTCTTT
CASSPPGRGNTEAFF
>NA|few|TRBJ2-1|TRBV28
TGTGCCAGCAGTTTAGTGTGGCAGGGGAACAATGAGCAGTTCTTC
CASSLVWQGNNEQFF
>NA|NA|TRBJ1-2|TRBV5-5
TGTGCCAGCAGACCTACAGGGTTAGGAGGCTACACCTTC
CASRPTGLGGYTF
>NA|NA|TRBJ1-5|TRBV19
TGTGCCAGTAGAATTGCGACAGGTAGTTTCAATCAGCCCCAGCATTTT
CASRIATGSFNQPQHF
>NA|NA|TRBJ2-7|TRBV4-2
TGTGCCAGCAGCCAAGACTGGACAGATACCTACGAGCAGTACTTC
CASSQDWTDTYEQYF
>NA|NA|TRBJ1-2|TRBV7-8
TGTGCCAGCAGCTCGTACCCAGGGGAGAGCTACACCTTC
CASSSYPGESYTF